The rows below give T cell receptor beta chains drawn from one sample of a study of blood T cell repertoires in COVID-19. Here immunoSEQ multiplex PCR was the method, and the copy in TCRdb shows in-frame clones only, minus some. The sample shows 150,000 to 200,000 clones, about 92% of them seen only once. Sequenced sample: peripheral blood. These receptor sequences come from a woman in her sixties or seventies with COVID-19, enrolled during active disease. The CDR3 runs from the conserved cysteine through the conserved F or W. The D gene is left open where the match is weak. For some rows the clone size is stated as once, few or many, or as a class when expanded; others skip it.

cdr3_nt: TGTGCCAGCAGACCCCAGTGGGGGGACCCAACGGGCAATCAGCCCCAGCATTTT
cdr3_aa: CASRPQWGDPTGNQPQHF
clone_size: NA
d_call: NA
v_call: TRBV7-6
j_call: TRBJ1-5

cdr3_nt: TGTGCCCGCCGACAGAGTCGTTCGCACACTGAAGCTTTCTTT
cdr3_aa: CARRQSRSHTEAFF
clone_size: NA
d_call: NA
v_call: TRBV7-3
j_call: TRBJ1-1

cdr3_nt: TGTGCCAGCAGCGCCCCGGCAGGGGTTATGGTTCCCAACGTCCTGACTTTC
cdr3_aa: CASSAPAGVMVPNVLTF
clone_size: NA
d_call: NA
v_call: TRBV9
j_call: TRBJ2-6

cdr3_nt: TGTGCCAGCAGCTCCCCGGGGAGGTCCTATGGCTACACCTTC
cdr3_aa: CASSSPGRSYGYTF
clone_size: NA
d_call: NA
v_call: TRBV7-9
j_call: TRBJ1-2

cdr3_nt: TGTGCCAGCAGCAAAGAAAGCCCCGGCAGGGGGCGCCTCATTCCGAATGAAAAACTGTTTTTT
cdr3_aa: CASSKESPGRGRLIPNEKLFF
clone_size: NA
d_call: NA
v_call: TRBV21-1
j_call: TRBJ1-4

cdr3_nt: TGTGCCAGCAGTTTAGGGTCGGGGAGATCACCCCTCCACTTT
cdr3_aa: CASSLGSGRSPLHF
clone_size: once
d_call: NA
v_call: TRBV27
j_call: TRBJ1-6

cdr3_nt: TGTGCCAGCAGCGTAGATTGGGACAGGGGAGATAATGAGCAGTTCTTC
cdr3_aa: CASSVDWDRGDNEQFF
clone_size: NA
d_call: TRBD1
v_call: TRBV9
j_call: TRBJ2-1

cdr3_nt: TGTGCCAGCAGCCCGCAGGACAGGGTGGATTCACCCCTCCACTTT
cdr3_aa: CASSPQDRVDSPLHF
clone_size: NA
d_call: TRBD1
v_call: TRBV7-6
j_call: TRBJ1-6

cdr3_nt: TGTGCCAGCTCACCAAGGCCGGGGGGAGACTACGAGCAGTACTTC
cdr3_aa: CASSPRPGGDYEQYF
clone_size: NA
d_call: TRBD2
v_call: TRBV18
j_call: TRBJ2-7

cdr3_nt: TGTGCCAGCAGTGTGAGAGTGAACACCGGGGAGCTGTTTTTT
cdr3_aa: CASSVRVNTGELFF
clone_size: NA
d_call: NA
v_call: TRBV2
j_call: TRBJ2-2

cdr3_nt: TGTGCCAGCAGTCGGGACAGTACCTACGAGCAGTACTTC
cdr3_aa: CASSRDSTYEQYF
clone_size: NA
d_call: TRBD1
v_call: TRBV6-5
j_call: TRBJ2-7

cdr3_nt: TGTGCCAGCAGTGCAAGGGGGTGGACTGAAGCTTTCTTT
cdr3_aa: CASSARGWTEAFF
clone_size: few
d_call: NA
v_call: TRBV12-3/TRBV12-4
j_call: TRBJ1-1

cdr3_nt: TGTGCCAGCGCACCGACAGGGGGCTACGATGGCTACACCTTC
cdr3_aa: CASAPTGGYDGYTF
clone_size: NA
d_call: TRBD1
v_call: TRBV18
j_call: TRBJ1-2

cdr3_nt: TGTGCCAGCAGCCAAGGGGGAGGGGGTTGGCAGCCCCAGCATTTT
cdr3_aa: CASSQGGGGWQPQHF
clone_size: NA
d_call: NA
v_call: TRBV16
j_call: TRBJ1-5

cdr3_nt: TGCGCCAGCAGCCAACATGGACAGTTCGCGGCTGAAGCTTTCTTT
cdr3_aa: CASSQHGQFAAEAFF
clone_size: once
d_call: NA
v_call: TRBV4-1
j_call: TRBJ1-1

cdr3_nt: TGTGCCAGCAGCCCTGGGGGGGCGACTGGCTACACCTTC
cdr3_aa: CASSPGGATGYTF
clone_size: NA
d_call: NA
v_call: TRBV7-2
j_call: TRBJ1-2

cdr3_nt: TGTGCCAGCAGCATTCGACAGGCGACGGCCTATGGCTACACCTTC
cdr3_aa: CASSIRQATAYGYTF
clone_size: NA
d_call: NA
v_call: TRBV5-4
j_call: TRBJ1-2

cdr3_nt: TGCGCCAGCAGCCAAGATCACGGGGAAGATTCACCCCTCCACTTT
cdr3_aa: CASSQDHGEDSPLHF
clone_size: few
d_call: NA
v_call: TRBV4-3
j_call: TRBJ1-6

cdr3_nt: TGTGCCAGCAGCTCCGGGACTAGCGGGGGGGCAGATACGCAGTATTTT
cdr3_aa: CASSSGTSGGADTQYF
clone_size: NA
d_call: TRBD2
v_call: TRBV11-2
j_call: TRBJ2-3

cdr3_nt: TGTGCCAGCAGCAATTCCGGGACAGGGGGCTATCAGCCCCAGCATTTT
cdr3_aa: CASSNSGTGGYQPQHF
clone_size: NA
d_call: TRBD1
v_call: TRBV7-2
j_call: TRBJ1-5

cdr3_nt: TGCAGCGCGGCTGGGACTTCTCTCCACTACGAGCAGTACTTC
cdr3_aa: CSAAGTSLHYEQYF
clone_size: NA
d_call: NA
v_call: TRBV29-1
j_call: TRBJ2-7

cdr3_nt: TGTGCCAGCAGCTTTTATACGGGACAGGCAGTTGCACCCCTCCACTTT
cdr3_aa: CASSFYTGQAVAPLHF
clone_size: NA
d_call: TRBD1
v_call: TRBV11-2
j_call: TRBJ1-6

cdr3_nt: TGTGCCAGCAGCCTAAACCAACAGGGGGCAGCAGATACGCAGTATTTT
cdr3_aa: CASSLNQQGAADTQYF
clone_size: NA
d_call: TRBD1
v_call: TRBV5-4
j_call: TRBJ2-3

cdr3_nt: TGTGCCAGCAGCCCCGAGGACGGGGGGGCCAAAAACATTCAGTACTTC
cdr3_aa: CASSPEDGGAKNIQYF
clone_size: NA
d_call: TRBD2
v_call: TRBV9
j_call: TRBJ2-4

cdr3_nt: TGTGCCAGCAGTTATAGGACTGTGAATGAAAAACTGTTTTTT
cdr3_aa: CASSYRTVNEKLFF
clone_size: NA
d_call: NA
v_call: TRBV6-5
j_call: TRBJ1-4

cdr3_nt: TGCGCCAGCAGCCAAATGTCCGGACAGGGCTACGAGCAGTACTTC
cdr3_aa: CASSQMSGQGYEQYF
clone_size: NA
d_call: TRBD1
v_call: TRBV4-3
j_call: TRBJ2-7

cdr3_nt: TGTGCCAGCAGCCCTCGGACAGGGTCTGGAAACACCATATATTTT
cdr3_aa: CASSPRTGSGNTIYF
clone_size: NA
d_call: TRBD1
v_call: TRBV9
j_call: TRBJ1-3

cdr3_nt: TGTGCCAGCAGTTTAGGAGCAAACTATGGCTACACCTTC
cdr3_aa: CASSLGANYGYTF
clone_size: NA
d_call: NA
v_call: TRBV12-3/TRBV12-4
j_call: TRBJ1-2

cdr3_nt: TGCGCCAGCAGCCAAGGACTAGCGGGGGGGCCTAGCACAGATACGCAGTATTTT
cdr3_aa: CASSQGLAGGPSTDTQYF
clone_size: NA
d_call: TRBD2
v_call: TRBV4-3
j_call: TRBJ2-3

cdr3_nt: TGTGCCAGCAGCCCTAGAAATTCACCCCTCCACTTT
cdr3_aa: CASSPRNSPLHF
clone_size: NA
d_call: NA
v_call: TRBV7-9
j_call: TRBJ1-6

cdr3_nt: TGTGCCAGCACTCGGTCCTATAATTCACCCCTCCACTTT
cdr3_aa: CASTRSYNSPLHF
clone_size: once
d_call: NA
v_call: TRBV6-5
j_call: TRBJ1-6

cdr3_nt: TGTGCCAGCAGCTTAGCCCCTAACAGGGGGCAGGGGGGCTACACCTTC
cdr3_aa: CASSLAPNRGQGGYTF
clone_size: NA
d_call: TRBD1
v_call: TRBV7-4
j_call: TRBJ1-2

cdr3_nt: TGTGCCATCTGGTTGGGCGCAGGGAATCAGCCCCAGCATTTT
cdr3_aa: CAIWLGAGNQPQHF
clone_size: NA
d_call: NA
v_call: TRBV10-3
j_call: TRBJ1-5

cdr3_nt: TGTGCCAGCAGCCAAGGTGGGAGTTTTCCATATGGCTACACCTTC
cdr3_aa: CASSQGGSFPYGYTF
clone_size: NA
d_call: NA
v_call: TRBV3-1/TRBV3-2
j_call: TRBJ1-2

cdr3_nt: TGTGCCAGTAGTCGGGTCCGGGACTCCGAAGCTTTCTTT
cdr3_aa: CASSRVRDSEAFF
clone_size: NA
d_call: NA
v_call: TRBV19
j_call: TRBJ1-1

cdr3_nt: TGTGCCAGCAGCGTAGATACAGGGGGATGGGAGACCCAGTACTTC
cdr3_aa: CASSVDTGGWETQYF
clone_size: NA
d_call: TRBD1
v_call: TRBV9
j_call: TRBJ2-5

cdr3_nt: TGCGCCAGCAGCACGACTGGCGACAGGGCGGGCGACTATGGCTACACCTTC
cdr3_aa: CASSTTGDRAGDYGYTF
clone_size: NA
d_call: TRBD1
v_call: TRBV4-3
j_call: TRBJ1-2

cdr3_nt: TGCAGTGCTAGCGGGGGCTATGGCTACACCTTC
cdr3_aa: CSASGGYGYTF
clone_size: NA
d_call: NA
v_call: TRBV20-1
j_call: TRBJ1-2

cdr3_nt: TGTGCCAGCAGCTCCCGGACAGGTGTCAATCAGCCCCAGCATTTT
cdr3_aa: CASSSRTGVNQPQHF
clone_size: NA
d_call: TRBD1
v_call: TRBV7-8
j_call: TRBJ1-5

cdr3_nt: TGTGCCACTTCGTTGGGGCAGGCTGGGGCCAACGTCCTGACTTTC
cdr3_aa: CATSLGQAGANVLTF
clone_size: NA
d_call: NA
v_call: TRBV7-8
j_call: TRBJ2-6

cdr3_nt: TGTGCCAGCAGCCGGAACAGTGCCGCTACCTATAATTCACCCCTCCACTTT
cdr3_aa: CASSRNSAATYNSPLHF
clone_size: NA
d_call: NA
v_call: TRBV5-6
j_call: TRBJ1-6

cdr3_nt: TGCAGCGTTGTTGAGGGCCGCTACGAGCAGTACTTC
cdr3_aa: CSVVEGRYEQYF
clone_size: NA
d_call: NA
v_call: TRBV29-1
j_call: TRBJ2-7

cdr3_nt: TGTGCCAGCAGAGCGATTGCAACTAATGAAAAACTGTTTTTT
cdr3_aa: CASRAIATNEKLFF
clone_size: NA
d_call: NA
v_call: TRBV6-5
j_call: TRBJ1-4

cdr3_nt: TGTGCCAGCAGCAAAGTTCCAGGGGCAGGCTATGGCTACACCTTC
cdr3_aa: CASSKVPGAGYGYTF
clone_size: once
d_call: NA
v_call: TRBV21-1
j_call: TRBJ1-2

cdr3_nt: TGTGCCAGCAGTCCAGGGGTCAATCAGCCCCAGCATTTT
cdr3_aa: CASSPGVNQPQHF
clone_size: once
d_call: NA
v_call: TRBV3-1/TRBV3-2
j_call: TRBJ1-5

cdr3_nt: TGTGCCAGCAGCAAGGCAGGGCCCGTGGGTACTGAAGCTTTCTTT
cdr3_aa: CASSKAGPVGTEAFF
clone_size: NA
d_call: NA
v_call: TRBV11-3
j_call: TRBJ1-1

cdr3_nt: TGCAGCGTTGTATTACTAGCTAATGAGCAGTTCTTC
cdr3_aa: CSVVLLANEQFF
clone_size: NA
d_call: NA
v_call: TRBV29-1
j_call: TRBJ2-1

cdr3_nt: TGTGCCACCAGCAGAGATACACCTGCGAACACCGGGGAGCTGTTTTTT
cdr3_aa: CATSRDTPANTGELFF
clone_size: few
d_call: NA
v_call: TRBV15
j_call: TRBJ2-2

cdr3_nt: TGCGCCAGCAGCCAAGCCACCCCGGGGGGGTTCGGCACTGAAGCTTTCTTT
cdr3_aa: CASSQATPGGFGTEAFF
clone_size: NA
d_call: NA
v_call: TRBV4-3
j_call: TRBJ1-1

cdr3_nt: TGTGCCAGCAGTCTTACACGGACTAGCGGGGGCCTGATCTACAATGAGCAGTTCTTC
cdr3_aa: CASSLTRTSGGLIYNEQFF
clone_size: few
d_call: TRBD2
v_call: TRBV2
j_call: TRBJ2-1

cdr3_nt: TGTGCCTGGACCCCAGGGGGAAACACCATATATTTT
cdr3_aa: CAWTPGGNTIYF
clone_size: NA
d_call: NA
v_call: TRBV30
j_call: TRBJ1-3

cdr3_nt: TGTGCCAGCAGCCCCGACAGGGGGAGTGGTGAAAAACTGTTTTTT
cdr3_aa: CASSPDRGSGEKLFF
clone_size: NA
d_call: TRBD1
v_call: TRBV4-2
j_call: TRBJ1-4

cdr3_nt: TGCGCCAGCAGCCAAGGCACAGGATATCGCAATGAAGCTTTCTTT
cdr3_aa: CASSQGTGYRNEAFF
clone_size: NA
d_call: NA
v_call: TRBV4-3
j_call: TRBJ1-1

cdr3_nt: TGTGCCACCAAGCGGGACCCGGAGTACAATGAGCAGTTCTTC
cdr3_aa: CATKRDPEYNEQFF
clone_size: once
d_call: TRBD2
v_call: TRBV24-1
j_call: TRBJ2-1

cdr3_nt: TGTGCCAGCAGCCAAGCGGGGACTCAAGAGACCCAGTACTTC
cdr3_aa: CASSQAGTQETQYF
clone_size: NA
d_call: NA
v_call: TRBV3-1/TRBV3-2
j_call: TRBJ2-5

cdr3_nt: TGTGCCAGCAGCCCTGTAAAGGGACTGATTTCACCCCTCCACTTT
cdr3_aa: CASSPVKGLISPLHF
clone_size: NA
d_call: NA
v_call: TRBV3-1/TRBV3-2
j_call: TRBJ1-6

cdr3_nt: TGTGCCAGCAGCTTACGAGGGGGTGCAACTAATGAAAAACTGTTTTTT
cdr3_aa: CASSLRGGATNEKLFF
clone_size: NA
d_call: NA
v_call: TRBV7-6
j_call: TRBJ1-4